These T cell receptor beta chains were read from a single sample in a study of blood T cell repertoires in COVID-19. Sequenced by immunoSEQ multiplex PCR; TCRdb stores in-frame clones only, minus some. The table records around 250,000 clones, 86% of them present only once. Sample: peripheral blood. These receptor sequences come from a man older than 75 with acute or convalescent COVID-19. Each CDR3 is given with its conserved first and last residue. Each record gives: J gene, clone size, V gene, D gene, CDR3 DNA, CDR3 protein. The D gene is left open where the match is weak. Some rows mark clone size as missing; the rest say once, few, many or name a class of expanded clone.

TRBJ1-1	.	TRBV10-3	.	TGTGCCATCAGTGCGTCCCAGGGGAACACTGAAGCTTTCTTT	CAISASQGNTEAFF
TRBJ2-3	.	TRBV19	TRBD2	TGTGCCAGTAGTATGCCCTCTAGCGGCATCCAAGATACGCAGTATTTT	CASSMPSSGIQDTQYF
TRBJ2-1	.	TRBV7-2	TRBD2	TGTGCCAGCAGCTTAGGGCTAGCGGGCTACAATGAGCAGTTCTTC	CASSLGLAGYNEQFF
TRBJ1-2	.	TRBV4-3	.	TGCGCCAGCAGCCAAGCCCCTACAGCTAACTATGGCTACACCTTC	CASSQAPTANYGYTF
TRBJ2-1	.	TRBV6-6	TRBD2	TGTGCCAGCAGTTCCCTGGGGGGGTCCAATGAGCAGTTCTTC	CASSSLGGSNEQFF
TRBJ2-3	.	TRBV11-3	.	TGTGCCAGCAGCCTACTAAGGGGAAACACAGATACGCAGTATTTT	CASSLLRGNTDTQYF
TRBJ2-7	once	TRBV10-3	TRBD2	TGTGCCATCAGTGCTAGCGGGGGAGCTTCATTC	CAISASGGASF
TRBJ2-1	.	TRBV20-1	.	TGCAGTGCTAGTGGGGGTGCGGGGAGCTCCTACAATGAGCAGTTCTTC	CSASGGAGSSYNEQFF
TRBJ2-1	.	TRBV24-1	TRBD2	TGTGCCACCAGTGCTCGACTAGCGACCAACAATGAGCAGTTCTTC	CATSARLATNNEQFF
TRBJ2-7	.	TRBV3-1/TRBV3-2	TRBD2	TGTGCCAGCAGCCACGCCCCGGGACTAGCGGGAGGGCCGAGCGAGCAGTACTTC	CASSHAPGLAGGPSEQYF
TRBJ1-2	few	TRBV7-6	TRBD1	TGTGCCAGCAGCTCCTCAGGACAGGGGAGTCATGGCTACACCTTC	CASSSSGQGSHGYTF
TRBJ2-5	.	TRBV3-1/TRBV3-2	TRBD2	TGTGCCAGCAGCCCACGGCGGGGAGGGGTAGAGACCCAGTACTTC	CASSPRRGGVETQYF
TRBJ2-3	few	TRBV7-2	.	TGTGCCAGCAGCCCGCCGGGACTTCCTACCACAGATACGCAGTATTTT	CASSPPGLPTTDTQYF
TRBJ1-5	.	TRBV6-2/TRBV6-3	TRBD1	TGTGCCAGCAGTTCCAGGGGGCAAGGCAATCAGCCCCAGCATTTT	CASSSRGQGNQPQHF
TRBJ1-4	.	TRBV5-1	TRBD1	TGCGCCAGCAGCGTCGGACAGGGGGGTGAAAAACTGTTTTTT	CASSVGQGGEKLFF
TRBJ1-2	.	TRBV5-1	TRBD1	TGCGCCAGCAGCCTACAGGGGGCAGACTATGGCTACACCTTC	CASSLQGADYGYTF